This passage covers 9 T cell receptor beta chains from one sample sequenced in a study of blood T cell repertoires in COVID-19. Measured with immunoSEQ multiplex PCR; TCRdb has only the in-frame clones, and not every one. The table records under 400,000 clones, roughly 90% of them present only once. Sequencing input: peripheral blood. The receptors derive from a woman aged 25-40 years with COVID-19, enrolled during active disease.

This chain joins TRBV28 and TRBJ1-3; 7 bases align to TRBD1. After removal of 4 bases from V and 4 bases from J, the junction contained 13 bases not matched to a gene. CDR1 MDHEN and CDR2 SYDVKM come from the germline V gene. CDR3 size: 17 residues. The CDR3 is CASSSSLEGARGNTIYF. The CDR3 DNA reads TGTGCCAGCAGTTCCTCCCTAGAGGGGGCGCGAGGAAACACCATATATTTT.

As DNA, the CDR3 is TGTGCCAGCAGCCCCCAATGGACTAGCGGGAGGGCCACCGATACGCAGTATTTT. Amino acid sequence: CASSPQWTSGRATDTQYF. This chain connects TRBV11-2 to TRBJ2-3; TRBD2 aligns across 15 bases. The V gene's germline CDR1 is SGHAT and CDR2 FQNNGV. Trimming cost V 5 bases and J 6 bases; bases outside gene matches: 12. This CDR3 is built from 18 residues.

This clone was picked up a small number of times. V usage is TRBV30 and J usage is TRBJ2-7, with a possible D match to TRBD2 (5 bases). The germline gives CDR1 GTSNPN, CDR2 SVGIG (reference sequence). The CDR3 spans 15 residues. The V gene lost 1 base and the J gene lost 3 bases, with 16 bases spanning the gap. The CDR3 here is CAWSEGRGQFYEQYF. The CDR3 DNA sequence: TGTGCCTGGAGTGAAGGTCGAGGGCAGTTCTACGAGCAGTACTTC.

This rearrangement joins TRBV5-3 to TRBJ2-7, with TRBD2 identical over 7 bases. TRBV5-3 is recorded as an ORF, its role being uncertain. V gave up 2 bases and J gave up 2 bases; unmatched junction bases: 10. This CDR3 comprises 16 residues. The CDR3 DNA sequence: TGTGCCAGAAGCTTTGTCGCTAGCGGCAAACCCTACGAGCAGTACTTC. Amino acid sequence: CARSFVASGKPYEQYF.

The V gene is TRBV3-1 (or the pseudogene TRBV3-2), the J gene TRBJ1-2; TRBD1 agrees at 8 bases. This CDR3 is 18 amino acids long. The J segment lost 1 base and the V segment lost 4 bases, leaving 14 bases of the junction unmatched. Germline CDR1 reads LGHDT; CDR2 reads YNNKEL (reference sequence). CDR3 residues: CASSPHAGTGEFNYGYTF. The CDR3 DNA follows: TGTGCCAGCAGCCCTCATGCCGGGACAGGAGAATTTAACTATGGCTACACCTTC.

This clone has a single count. The chain recombines TRBV18 with TRBJ2-5; tentative D call: TRBD1 (6 bases). The CDR3 length is 15 residues. Germline V lookup: CDR1 KGHSH, CDR2 LQKENI. Trimming took 1 base from V and 5 from J, leaving 14 bases between them. The CDR3 nucleotides read TGTGCCAGCTCACCACAGTCAGGAAGGGGGGAGACCCAGTACTTC. Protein product: CASSPQSGRGETQYF.

This chain links TRBV7-2 with TRBJ2-5, with no clear D. Germline CDR1 is SGHTA and CDR2 is FQGNSA. This CDR3 comprises 13 residues. The V end was cut by 5 bases, the J end by 3 bases, with 10 bases between. CDR3 nucleotides: TGTGCCAGCAGCCCCAGTACGAAAGAGACCCAGTACTTC. Translated, it gives CASSPSTKETQYF.

This clone was detected only once. The chain employs TRBV24-1 and TRBJ1-2; D is undetermined. CDR3 length: 14 residues. V dropped 5 bases and J dropped 2 bases, with 11 bases sitting between them. The germline CDR1 and CDR2 sequences are KGHDR and SFDVKD. CDR3 region: CATSGRTDNYGYTF. CDR3 in DNA: TGTGCCACCAGTGGGAGGACGGACAACTATGGCTACACCTTC.

The chain joins TRBV6-5 to TRBJ1-2; D unclear. The V gene's germline CDR1 is MNHEY and CDR2 SVGAGI. The CDR3 loop spans 14 amino acids. V dropped 0 bases and J dropped 2 bases, with 7 bases sitting between them. The CDR3 sequence is CASSYSRSNYGYTF. CDR3 sequence (DNA): TGTGCCAGCAGTTACTCACGGAGCAACTATGGCTACACCTTC.